The 2 T cell receptor beta chains presented below share a single source sample, sequenced in a study of cytomegalovirus exposure and HLA in healthy donors (dated by TCRdb to the late 2010s). Libraries were made using the immunoSEQ multiplex PCR assay. For the multiplex PCR, a mixture combining 60 forward primers for TCR Vbeta segments and 13 reverse primers for TCR Jbeta segments was used. In TCRdb, the immuneACCESS table is reduced to in-frame sequences with V and J assigned. These tables do not hold every clone; where another copy was compared, an unresolved V gene accounts for under half, and the others remain unexplained. This sample holds approximately 100,000 clones; around four fifths were observed only once. Over 3.5% of the sample is taken by the ten largest. Sequencing used PBMCs. The receptors were sampled from a middle-aged man in good health and CMV-seronegative.

The chain uses TRBV7-2 and TRBJ2-2; D is unclear. Per germline, CDR1 SGHTA and CDR2 FQGNSA. The ends were cut back, 0 bases at V and 5 bases at J, with 13 bases in the middle. The CDR3 is 16 amino acids. The CDR3 sequence: CASSLAFDGVTGELFF. The CDR3 nucleotides are TGTGCCAGCAGCTTAGCCTTCGACGGAGTTACCGGGGAGCTGTTTTTT.

The chain links TRBV19 to TRBJ2-7, with TRBD1 identical over 12 bases. CDR1 and CDR2 from the germline V gene are LNHDA and SQIVND (reference sequence). With V trimmed by 4 bases and J by 6 bases, 4 bases remained unmatched. The CDR3 contains 14 residues. The chain's CDR3 is CASSTRDRGREQYF. CDR3 coding DNA: TGTGCCAGTAGTACCCGGGACAGGGGGCGCGAGCAGTACTTC.